Presented here are 27 T cell receptor beta chains from one specimen sequenced in a study of neoadjuvant anti-PD-1 for oral cavity cancer. The sample's time point: after neoadjuvant nivolumab, at surgical resection. TCRdb keeps only in-frame clones here, not all; method: immunoSEQ multiplex PCR. The sample yields approximately 68,000 clones, less than 90% seen once. Here the sequenced sample was PBMCs, taken after nivolumab (anti-PD-1) treatment. These receptor sequences come from a person aged 40-85 years with oral cavity squamous cell carcinoma.

V and J are TRBV6-1 and TRBJ2-3, with D uncertain. CDR3 length: 15 residues. With 6 bases removed from V and 6 bases from J, the gap between germline ends came to 19 bases. Germline values: CDR1 MNHNS, CDR2 SASEGT. The CDR3 is CASRQEFRLGDTQYF. The CDR3 coding sequence is TGTGCCAGCAGGCAGGAGTTCCGATTGGGGGATACGCAGTATTTT.

This clone occurred once. The rearrangement joins TRBV7-2 to TRBJ1-5; D is uncertain. The V gene's germline CDR1 is SGHTA and CDR2 FQGNSA. Trimming stripped 7 bases from V and 1 base from J, with 26 bases between. The CDR3 totals 19 residues. The DNA for the CDR3 is TGTGCCAGCAACCTACTACCCCCGACCATTAGAGGGAGCAATCAGCCCCAGCATTTT. Its protein is CASNLLPPTIRGSNQPQHF.

V and J are TRBV4-2 and TRBJ1-1; D is possibly TRBD1 (5 bases). This CDR3 contains 14 residues. Trimming took off 1 base at V and 2 bases at J, with 8 bases between the two ends. The germline V gene has CDR1 LGHNA and CDR2 YNFKEQ. CDR3 sequence: CASSQGGGNTEAFF. The CDR3 DNA reads as TGTGCCAGCAGCCAAGGGGGGGGTAACACTGAAGCTTTCTTT.

V usage is TRBV11-2 and J usage is TRBJ2-1; 7 positions agree with TRBD1. The V segment lost 2 bases and the J segment 7 bases; nucleotides outside the gene matches: 5. Germline CDR1 SGHAT, CDR2 FQNNGV. This CDR3 spans 14 amino acids. The CDR3 DNA sequence: TGTGCCAGCAGCTTAATGACAGGGAAGAATGAGCAGTTCTTC. This codes for CASSLMTGKNEQFF.

The rearrangement joins TRBV25-1 to TRBJ2-3; D uncertain. The CDR3 extends over 11 amino acids. V was shortened by 3 bases and J by 15 bases, with 13 bases between the two germline ends. In germline, CDR1 is MGHDK, CDR2 SYGVNS. The CDR3 sequence: CASSEGLSGYF. The CDR3 DNA reads TGTGCCAGCAGTGAGGGGTTGTCTGGCTATTTT. Looking up the rest from reference TRBV25-1 and TRBJ2-3 gives the full variable domain: EADIYQTPRYLVIGTGKKITLECSQTMGHDKMYWYQQDPGMELHLIHYSYGVNSTEKGDLSSESTVSRIRTEHFPLTLESARPSHTSQYLCASSEGLSGYFGPGTRLTVL.

The rearrangement joins TRBV10-3 to TRBJ1-1; D gene uncertain. Germline-derived CDR1 and CDR2 are ENHRY and SYGVKD. The CDR3 has 14 residues. V was trimmed by 3 bases and J by 4 bases, leaving 12 bases between them. As DNA, the CDR3 is TGTGCCATCAGTGAATATGGTTCGGTCACTGAAGCTTTCTTT. It is translated as CAISEYGSVTEAFF.

In this sample, this clone turned up a few times. The chain uses TRBV6-1 and TRBJ1-2, with D hard to call. The germline V and J ends were trimmed by 3 bases and 0 bases, with 8 bases remaining between them. CDR1 is MNHNS, CDR2 SASEGT, per germline. This CDR3 has 14 residues. The CDR3 loop reads CASSETTSNYGYTF. CDR3 in DNA: TGTGCCAGCAGTGAGACGACATCTAACTATGGCTACACCTTC.

Note on this clone: The CDR3 does not close with the conserved phenylalanine or tryptophan, likely indicating a read error. The genes are TRBV28 and TRBJ1-2; the D is unclear. The CDR3 is made up of 14 amino acids. CDR1 is MDHEN and CDR2 is SYDVKM in the germline V gene. Trimming pared 3 bases from V and 3 bases from J, leaving 11 bases between. CDR3 DNA: TGTGCCAGCAGTTTTCTAGACACACACTATGGCTACACCCTC. It yields the protein CASSFLDTHYGYTL.

The CDR3 nucleotides are TGTGCCAGCAGCAGGACGTCTAGCACAGATACGCAGTATTTT. Translated: CASSRTSSTDTQYF. J is TRBJ2-3 and V is TRBV6-4; D is undetermined. V lost 6 bases and J lost 0, with 10 bases in between. The CDR3 consists of 14 residues. Germline loops: CDR1 MRHNA, CDR2 SNTAGT.

As regards this clone: This same CDR3 is encoded by further DNA sequences in the sample. This rearrangement joins TRBV27 to TRBJ2-7; the match to TRBD1 covers 8 bases. The CDR3 runs to 14 residues. CDR1 MNHEY and CDR2 SMNVEV come from the germline V gene (reference sequence). The V gene end was trimmed by 5 bases and the J gene end by 7 bases; junction bases not matched to a gene: 10. CDR3 nucleotide sequence: TGTGCCAGCAGTCCCGGACAGGGTCTGAGGGAGCAGTACTTC. It specifies CASSPGQGLREQYF.

The chain employs TRBV19 and TRBJ1-5; no reliable D call. Trimming cost V 5 bases and J 0 bases, with 5 bases left between them. The CDR3 totals 13 residues. Germline assignment: CDR1 LNHDA and CDR2 SQIVND (reference sequence). CDR3 bases: TGTGCCAGTAGTTTGGATAGCAATCAGCCCCAGCATTTT. Its protein is CASSLDSNQPQHF.

This chain links TRBV5-1 with TRBJ1-1; D unresolved. The CDR3 length is 14 residues. Germline lookup yields CDR1 SGHRS and CDR2 YFSETQ. Trimming removed 4 bases at V and 0 bases at J, with 10 bases between. The CDR3 region is CASSGNGVNTEAFF. In DNA form, the CDR3 reads TGCGCCAGCAGCGGAAACGGGGTGAACACTGAAGCTTTCTTT. Combining the CDR3 with reference TRBV5-1 and TRBJ1-1 gives the whole variable domain KAGVTQTPRYLIKTRGQQVTLSCSPISGHRSVSWYQQTPGQGLQFLFEYFSETQRNKGNFPGRFSGRQFSNSRSEMNVSTLELGDSALYLCASSGNGVNTEAFFGQGTRLTVV.

This clone was seen a few times. This sequence joins TRBV30 and TRBJ2-7, with TRBD2 matching 8 bases. Germline V lookup: CDR1 GTSNPN, CDR2 SVGIG (reference sequence). CDR3 length: 15 residues. The V and J ends lost 2 bases and 6 bases, in that order; junction bases with no gene match: 12. The CDR3 reads CAWSPRAGAPGEQYF. CDR3 in DNA: TGTGCCTGGAGTCCCAGAGCGGGAGCTCCCGGCGAGCAGTACTTC.

The chain carries TRBV28 and TRBJ2-7; 7 nucleotides match TRBD1. Germline-derived CDR1 and CDR2 are MDHEN and SYDVKM. V shed 3 bases, J shed 2 bases, and the junction held 4 bases outside the gene matches. The CDR3 totals 14 residues. The CDR3 nucleotides read TGTGCCAGCAGTTTGGAGCAGGGGGCCTACGAGCAGTACTTC. The encoded protein is CASSLEQGAYEQYF.

The genes are TRBV5-1 and TRBJ2-2, with D possibly TRBD1 on 5 matching bases. V dropped 0 bases and J dropped 5 bases, with 11 bases sitting between them. The CDR3 has 15 residues. The germline V gene encodes CDR1 SGHRS and CDR2 YFSETQ. The CDR3 sequence is CASSLATPGTGELFF. The CDR3 DNA reads as TGCGCCAGCAGCTTGGCTACCCCAGGGACCGGGGAGCTGTTTTTT.

The chain uses TRBV6-5 and TRBJ1-1; D call uncertain. Germline V gives CDR1 MNHEY, CDR2 SVGAGI. V gave up 10 bases and J gave up 11 bases, with 17 bases separating them. This CDR3 spans 11 amino acids. DNA for the CDR3: TGTGCCATCACGGCTTGGATGCTGGCTTTCTTT. Translation gives CAITAWMLAFF.

This chain joins TRBV4-1 and TRBJ1-5; 11 bases agree with TRBD1. The CDR3 is 17 residues long. Germline CDR1 reads MGHRA; CDR2 reads YSYEKL. V was clipped by 5 bases and J by 4 bases; unmatched bases: 10. The CDR3 here is CASSKMGTGGRNQPQHF. In nucleotides, the CDR3 is TGCGCCAGCAGCAAGATGGGGACAGGGGGTCGTAATCAGCCCCAGCATTTT.

The V gene is TRBV11-1, the J gene TRBJ2-1, with unresolved D. The CDR3 runs to 14 residues. Germline-derived CDR1 and CDR2 are SGHAT and FQDESV (reference sequence). Trimming cost V 2 bases and J 9 bases, with 14 bases left between them. The DNA of the CDR3 is TGTGCCAGCAGCTTACCCCCGCGGCGGCCTGAGCAGTTCTTC. Its translation: CASSLPPRRPEQFF. The full variable domain, in which reference TRBV11-1 and TRBJ2-1 provide the parts outside the CDR3, is EAEVAQSPRYKITEKSQAVAFWCDPISGHATLYWYRQILGQGPELLVQFQDESVVDDSQLPKDRFSAERLKGVDSTLKIQPAELGDSAMYLCASSLPPRRPEQFFGPGTRLTVL.

The table lists this clone with a count of one. V usage is TRBV6-6 and J usage is TRBJ2-3, with D possibly being TRBD1 or TRBD2 (5 bases each). This CDR3 has 13 residues. Looked up from germline, CDR1 is MNHNY and CDR2 is SVGAGI (reference sequence). Trimming stripped 2 bases from V and 6 bases from J, with 9 bases between. The DNA of the CDR3 is TGTGCCAGCAGTTACACCCGGGACGATACGCAGTATTTT. As protein: CASSYTRDDTQYF.

The chain carries TRBV11-2 and TRBJ1-1, with a possible D match to TRBD1 (5 bases). This CDR3 comprises 12 residues. Trimming cost V 3 bases and J 5 bases, with 7 bases left between them. Germline V gives CDR1 SGHAT, CDR2 FQNNGV. In DNA, the CDR3 is TGTGCCAGCAGCTTCTGGGGGACTGAAGCTTTCTTT. Its translation: CASSFWGTEAFF. The full variable domain, its missing parts supplied by reference TRBV11-2 and TRBJ1-1, is EAGVAQSPRYKIIEKRQSVAFWCNPISGHATLYWYQQILGQGPKLLIQFQNNGVVDDSQLPKDRFSAERLKGVDSTLKIQPAKLEDSAVYLCASSFWGTEAFFGQGTRLTVV.

The CDR3 bases are TGTGCCATCAAGGGACAGGGGGTCTACGAGCAGTACTTC. Residues: CAIKGQGVYEQYF. The V call is TRBV10-3, the J call TRBJ2-7, with TRBD1 identical over 11 bases. Trimming removed 7 bases from V and 3 bases from J; junction bases left unmatched: 2. Germline V gene lookup returns CDR1 ENHRY and CDR2 SYGVKD. This CDR3 spans 13 amino acids.

This chain links TRBV2 with TRBJ2-7; D perhaps matches TRBD1 (6 bases). CDR1 and CDR2 (germline): SNHLY, FYNNEI. V lost 5 bases and J lost 0, with 8 bases in between. CDR3 length equals 13 residues. In DNA form, the CDR3 reads TGTGCCAGCAGTTGGACAGACTCCTACGAGCAGTACTTC. This gives the protein CASSWTDSYEQYF.

The chain has TRBV9 and TRBJ2-2; 11 bases map to TRBD1. Looked up from germline, CDR1 is SGDLS and CDR2 is YYNGEE. This CDR3 region has 16 residues. V dropped 4 bases and J dropped 1; count of bases not matched to a gene: 3. The CDR3 DNA reads TGTGCCAGCAGCTTGGGACAGGGGGTGAACACCGGGGAGCTGTTTTTT. Amino acids: CASSLGQGVNTGELFF.

The chain combines TRBV7-9 with TRBJ1-4; 7 positions match TRBD1. Germline values: CDR1 SEHNR, CDR2 FQNEAQ (reference sequence). The length of the CDR3 is 16 residues. Trimming took 2 bases from V and 6 from J; bases not matched to a gene: 9. The CDR3 DNA reads as TGTGCCAGCAGCTTACGGACAGGATGGAGGGATGAAAAACTGTTTTTT. Translating it yields CASSLRTGWRDEKLFF.

V is TRBV2 and J is TRBJ2-3; no firm D call. The V gene's germline CDR1 is SNHLY and CDR2 FYNNEI. This CDR3 has 11 amino acids. Trimming took 3 bases from V and 12 from J, leaving 10 bases between them. The CDR3 coding sequence is TGTGCCAGCAGTGAGAATAATCGCCAGTATTTT. It translates to CASSENNRQYF.

In DNA, the CDR3 is TGTGCCAGCAGCTTGGCAGACTCGAGCTCCTATAATTCACCCCTCCACTTT. Protein: CASSLADSSSYNSPLHF. This chain connects TRBV5-6 to TRBJ1-6; no definite D call. The germline V and J ends were trimmed by 0 bases and 0 bases, with 10 bases remaining between them. This CDR3 is built from 17 residues. Germline values: CDR1 SGHDT, CDR2 YYEEEE.

The gene calls are TRBV6-5 and TRBJ2-3; the D is unclear. V lost 4 bases, J lost 0 bases, and 14 bases lay in between. Germline V gene sequence: CDR1 MNHEY, CDR2 SVGAGI. The CDR3 has 16 amino acids. As DNA, the CDR3 is TGTGCCAGCAGTTTCCATGCCGGGCCCAGCACAGATACGCAGTATTTT. It codes for CASSFHAGPSTDTQYF.